Presented here are 9 T cell receptor beta chains from one specimen sequenced in a study of blood T cells in healthy people across ages. A second PCR of roughly 7 to 11 cycles used a sample-barcoded 5' primer and a J-beta primer mix. MiXCR was run by TCRdb on the 5' RACE reads, yielding one entry per CDR3 protein. The table lists approximately 960,000 distinct CDR3 sequences, just under 30% of them singletons. These data were also filed under a second study, of T cells of mothers and their children.

Sequenced material: blood. The receptors shown here come from a woman in her thirties or forties in good health.

About this clonotype itself: A much more abundant neighbour one base away suggests this may be a read error. The CDR3, as DNA: TGCAGCGTTGATTTCAGGGCTACTCAAGAGACCCAGTTCTTC. The encoded protein is CSVDFRATQETQFF. The V and J genes are TRBV29-1 and TRBJ2-5; TRBD1 is a possible D gene (5 bases). The DNA end lines up better with TRBJ2-1; the J call may be wrong. Germline CDR1 and CDR2: SQVTM and ANQGSEA. The CDR3 has 14 amino acids.

V and J are TRBV27 and TRBJ2-6; TRBD1 or TRBD2 may be the D gene (6 bases each). The CDR3 consists of 17 residues. V lost 10 bases and J lost 1, with 20 bases in between. Germline CDR1 and CDR2: MNHEY and SMNVEV (reference sequence). For the CDR3, the DNA is TGTGCCACCCGGGGGCTAGACCTCAGGTCTGGGGCCAACGTCCTGACTTTC. Translated, it gives CATRGLDLRSGANVLTF. Supplemented by reference TRBV27 and TRBJ2-6, the full variable domain reads EAQVTQNPRYLITVTGKKLTVTCSQNMNHEYMSWYRQDPGLGLRQIYYSMNVEVTDKGDVPEGYKVSRKEKRNFPLILESPSPNQTSLYFCATRGLDLRSGANVLTFGAGSRLTVL.

This clonotype showed up just a few times. The rearrangement links TRBV29-1 to TRBJ1-1; D gene ambiguous. The germline V gene encodes CDR1 SQVTM and CDR2 ANQGSEA. The CDR3 totals 13 residues. V lost 2 bases and J 8 bases, leaving 15 bases between the germline ends. Here the CDR3 DNA reads TGCAGCGTTGAATTAGCCGATACGAGAGAAGCTTTCTTT. This codes for CSVELADTREAFF.

V usage is TRBV11-2 and J usage is TRBJ2-1, with 12 bases aligning to TRBD1. V shed 5 bases, J shed 4 bases, and the junction held 9 bases outside the gene matches. The CDR3 sequence is 17 residues long. Germline V gene lookup returns CDR1 SGHAT and CDR2 FQNNGV. The DNA of the CDR3 is TGTGCCAGCAGCCCATCCGGGACAGGGGGCACTTACAATGAGCAGTTCTTC. Its translation is CASSPSGTGGTYNEQFF.

With respect to this clonotype: With a much larger clone just one base away, this may be a read error. The chain joins TRBV10-3 to TRBJ2-1; possibly TRBD2 for D (6 bases). The length of the CDR3 is 14 residues. The V gene lost 10 bases and the J gene lost 0 bases, with 13 bases spanning the gap. Germline CDR1 is ENHRY and CDR2 is SYGVKD. CDR3 in DNA: TGTGCCACCAGCTTGGGGGGCTCCTACAATGAGCAGTTCTTC. Translated: CATSLGGSYNEQFF.

This clonotype was detected many times. V gene TRBV29-1 combines with J gene TRBJ2-7; TRBD2 matches at 9 bases. CDR1 and CDR2 from the germline V gene are SQVTM and ANQGSEA. J was trimmed by 2 bases and V by 5 bases; bases with no gene match: 7. The CDR3 covers 14 residues. For the CDR3, the DNA is TGCAGCGTTTACACCGGGACTAGCCCCTACGAGCAGTACTTC. Translated: CSVYTGTSPYEQYF.

This clonotype was counted a few times. The J gene is TRBJ2-3, the V gene TRBV6-2 or TRBV6-3; 16 bases match TRBD2. Germline trimming cut 5 bases from V and 6 bases from J; bases unmatched to any gene: 8. From germline, CDR1 is MNHEY and CDR2 SVGEGT. The CDR3 totals 17 residues. DNA for the CDR3: TGTGCCAGCAGTCCCCCGGGACTAGCGGGGGGGATGGATACGCAGTATTTT. Amino acid sequence: CASSPPGLAGGMDTQYF.

About this clonotype: A read error may produce the germline difference seen at one junction end. The V and J genes are TRBV10-3 and TRBJ2-6, with D tentatively TRBD1 or TRBD2 (6 bases each). The CDR3 contains 17 residues. Germline-derived CDR1 and CDR2 are ENHRY and SYGVKD. In DNA form, the CDR3 reads TGTGCCATCAGTGCCTCGGCAGGGGACTCTGGGGCCAACGTCCGGACTTTC. This translates into CAISASAGDSGANVRTF.

The chain has TRBV4-3 and TRBJ2-7; 7 nucleotides align to TRBD2. Germline-derived CDR1 and CDR2 are LGHNA and YSLEER. Trimming cost V 0 bases and J 0 bases; bases outside gene matches: 2. The CDR3 totals 15 residues. CDR3 protein: CASSQDGRASYEQYF. CDR3 nucleotides: TGCGCCAGCAGCCAAGATGGGAGGGCCTCCTACGAGCAGTACTTC.